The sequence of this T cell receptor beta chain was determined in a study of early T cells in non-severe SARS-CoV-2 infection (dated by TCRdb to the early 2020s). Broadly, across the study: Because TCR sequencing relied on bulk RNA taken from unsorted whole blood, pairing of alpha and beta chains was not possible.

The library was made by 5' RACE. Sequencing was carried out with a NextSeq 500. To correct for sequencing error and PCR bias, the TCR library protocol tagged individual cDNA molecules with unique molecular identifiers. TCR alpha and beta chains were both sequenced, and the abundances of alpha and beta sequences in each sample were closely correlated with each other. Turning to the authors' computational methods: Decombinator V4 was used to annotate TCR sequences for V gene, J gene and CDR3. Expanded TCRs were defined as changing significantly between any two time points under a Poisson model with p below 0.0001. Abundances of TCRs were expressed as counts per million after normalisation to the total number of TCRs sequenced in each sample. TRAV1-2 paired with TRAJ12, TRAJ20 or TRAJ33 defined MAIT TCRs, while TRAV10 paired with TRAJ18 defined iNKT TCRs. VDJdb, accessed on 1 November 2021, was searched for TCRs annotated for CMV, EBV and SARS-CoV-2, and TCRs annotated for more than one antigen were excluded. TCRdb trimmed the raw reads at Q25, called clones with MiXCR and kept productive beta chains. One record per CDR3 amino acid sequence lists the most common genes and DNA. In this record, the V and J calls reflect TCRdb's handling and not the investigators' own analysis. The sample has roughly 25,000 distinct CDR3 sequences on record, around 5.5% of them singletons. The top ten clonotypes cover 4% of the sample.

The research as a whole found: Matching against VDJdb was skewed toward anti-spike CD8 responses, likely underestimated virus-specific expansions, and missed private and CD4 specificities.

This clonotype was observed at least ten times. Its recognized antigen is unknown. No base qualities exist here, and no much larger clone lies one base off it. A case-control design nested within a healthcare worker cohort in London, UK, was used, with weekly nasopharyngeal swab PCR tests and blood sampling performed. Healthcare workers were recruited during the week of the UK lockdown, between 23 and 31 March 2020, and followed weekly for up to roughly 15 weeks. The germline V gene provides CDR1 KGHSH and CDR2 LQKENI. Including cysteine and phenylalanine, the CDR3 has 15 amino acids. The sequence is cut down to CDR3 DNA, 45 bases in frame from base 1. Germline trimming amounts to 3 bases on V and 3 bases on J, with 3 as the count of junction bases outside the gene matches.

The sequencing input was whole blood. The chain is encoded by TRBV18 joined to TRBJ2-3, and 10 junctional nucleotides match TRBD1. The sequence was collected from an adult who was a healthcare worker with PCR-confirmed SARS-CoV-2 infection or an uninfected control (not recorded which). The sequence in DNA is TGTGCCAGCTCACCCAGGACAGGGGGGACAGATACGCAGTATTTT. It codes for CASSPRTGGTDTQYF.